This T cell receptor beta chain was observed in a study of early T cells in non-severe SARS-CoV-2 infection. Study-wide context: Sequenced bulk RNA came from whole blood that was unsorted, and chains were unpaired.

The CDR3 length is 15 residues. Germline V CDR1 and CDR2: DFQATT, SNEGSKA (reference sequence). Unmatched junction bases numbered 7, after V lost 5 bases and J lost 2 bases. TCRdb re-derived calls from the 5' RACE reads in MiXCR, one entry per CDR3 protein. The sample consists of more than 80,000 distinct CDR3 sequences, 13% to 15% of them appearing once. This chain uses TRBV20-1 with TRBJ2-3, with 10 bases lining up with TRBD2. This receptor was identified in an adult who was a healthcare worker with PCR-confirmed SARS-CoV-2 infection or an uninfected control (not recorded which). Input material: whole blood. CDR3 protein: CSALGLAGATDTQYF. The CDR3 nucleotides are TGCAGTGCTCTCGGGCTAGCGGGAGCCACAGATACGCAGTATTTT.